These T cell receptor beta chains were read from a single sample in a study of control samples from healthy donors and cancer patients. Libraries were prepared by immunoSEQ multiplex PCR; TCRdb keeps only in-frame clonotypes and omits some of them. The data show about 160,000 clones, approximately 90% seen once. What was sequenced was blood. The source is a man aged 30-40 years in good health. Both conserved end residues are part of each CDR3. Fields, in order: V gene, J gene, CDR3 length, CDR3 protein.

v_gene: TRBV19; j_gene: TRBJ2-2; len: 11; CDR3aa: CARRRAGELFF
v_gene: TRBV6-2/TRBV6-3; j_gene: TRBJ2-7; len: 13; CDR3aa: CASSRTGTGEQYF
v_gene: TRBV7-9; j_gene: TRBJ2-2; len: 14; CDR3aa: CASSLAANTGELFF
v_gene: TRBV19; j_gene: TRBJ2-1; len: 14; CDR3aa: CASSFLAGYYEQFF
v_gene: TRBV9; j_gene: TRBJ2-1; len: 13; CDR3aa: CASSVGGIDEQFF
v_gene: TRBV7-9; j_gene: TRBJ2-7; len: 16; CDR3aa: CASSPWTSGSRYEQYF
v_gene: TRBV18; j_gene: TRBJ2-7; len: 16; CDR3aa: CASSPRLAGGRWEQYF
v_gene: TRBV30; j_gene: TRBJ2-1; len: 13; CDR3aa: CAWSARLSGEQFF
v_gene: TRBV5-1; j_gene: TRBJ1-1; len: 12; CDR3aa: CASRTENTEAFF
v_gene: TRBV5-4; j_gene: TRBJ2-2; len: 15; CDR3aa: CASNQGGRTTGELFF
v_gene: TRBV18; j_gene: TRBJ2-7; len: 14; CDR3aa: CASSSQGASYEQYF
v_gene: TRBV4-2; j_gene: TRBJ1-2; len: 15; CDR3aa: CASSQDHAGADGYTF
v_gene: TRBV7-8; j_gene: TRBJ2-7; len: 17; CDR3aa: CASSLEDSGLGGYEQYF
v_gene: TRBV4-2; j_gene: TRBJ1-5; len: 18; CDR3aa: CASSQDTARQGVNQPQHF
v_gene: TRBV3-1/TRBV3-2; j_gene: TRBJ2-1; len: 15; CDR3aa: CASSGGWGGYNEQFF
v_gene: TRBV6-2/TRBV6-3; j_gene: TRBJ2-5; len: 17; CDR3aa: CASSTGTSGSLQETQYF
v_gene: TRBV5-8; j_gene: TRBJ2-1; len: 15; CDR3aa: CASSLSPGGAYEQFF
v_gene: TRBV19; j_gene: TRBJ1-5; len: 15; CDR3aa: CASSIGGVSNQPQHF
v_gene: TRBV19; j_gene: TRBJ2-1; len: 15; CDR3aa: CASSTIAGGYNEQFF
v_gene: TRBV3-1/TRBV3-2; j_gene: TRBJ2-7; len: 16; CDR3aa: CASSQELGHSSYEQYF
v_gene: TRBV6-2/TRBV6-3; j_gene: TRBJ2-7; len: 12; CDR3aa: CASSYFQGEQYF
v_gene: TRBV6-5; j_gene: TRBJ2-6; len: 16; CDR3aa: CASSYPTGLGANVLTF